This is a list of T cell receptor beta chains from one sample in a study of cytomegalovirus exposure and HLA in healthy donors. Sequencing used immunoSEQ multiplex PCR; TCRdb keeps in-frame clones, though not all of them. The sample includes about 84,000 clones, 55% to 65% seen only once; the top ten take 15%. Sequencing input: PBMCs. These receptors all come from a woman in her thirties or forties in good health and CMV-seropositive. CDR3s include the opening cysteine and the closing phenylalanine or tryptophan. Each record gives: clone size, D gene, J gene, V gene, CDR3 DNA, CDR3 protein. A D gene is named only where the DNA matches it firmly. Where a row states a size, it is once, few, many or the class of an expanded clone; other rows omit it.

clone size: NA
D gene: TRBD2
J gene: TRBJ2-7
V gene: TRBV28
CDR3 DNA: TGTGCCAGCAGTCCCCGGTGGCACAATAGCGGGAGCTACGAGCAGTACTTC
CDR3 protein: CASSPRWHNSGSYEQYF

clone size: NA
D gene: NA
J gene: TRBJ1-2
V gene: TRBV7-2
CDR3 DNA: TGTGCCAGCAGCTTCCGGGACTCCGACTATGGCTACACCTTC
CDR3 protein: CASSFRDSDYGYTF

clone size: NA
D gene: NA
J gene: TRBJ1-1
V gene: TRBV6-4
CDR3 DNA: TGTGCCAGCAGTGACGTGGAGGGCGCTGAAGCTTTCTTT
CDR3 protein: CASSDVEGAEAFF

clone size: NA
D gene: NA
J gene: TRBJ2-7
V gene: TRBV29-1
CDR3 DNA: TGCAGCGTTGAAGCCCCTATTCTTTCTCGGTCGGACGAGCAGTACTTC
CDR3 protein: CSVEAPILSRSDEQYF

clone size: NA
D gene: NA
J gene: TRBJ1-5
V gene: TRBV6-1
CDR3 DNA: TGTGCCAGCAGTGAAGCGGCTTCCACGGCAACTAGGGAGCCCCAGCATTTT
CDR3 protein: CASSEAASTATREPQHF

clone size: NA
D gene: TRBD1
J gene: TRBJ1-3
V gene: TRBV5-6
CDR3 DNA: TGTGCCAGCAGCTTGGGTACAGGGGCTGGAAACACCATATATTTT
CDR3 protein: CASSLGTGAGNTIYF

clone size: NA
D gene: TRBD1
J gene: TRBJ1-2
V gene: TRBV28
CDR3 DNA: TGTGCCAGCAGTTTAATCTCGGGACAGGGGTATAGCTACACCTTC
CDR3 protein: CASSLISGQGYSYTF

clone size: NA
D gene: TRBD2
J gene: TRBJ2-1
V gene: TRBV7-2
CDR3 DNA: TGTGCCAGCAGGGAATCGAGCGGGAGTTTCAATGAGCAGTTCTTC
CDR3 protein: CASRESSGSFNEQFF

clone size: NA
D gene: TRBD2
J gene: TRBJ2-1
V gene: TRBV9
CDR3 DNA: TGTGCCAGCAGCGTAGAATGGTCCGGGAGGAATCTGCTCTTC
CDR3 protein: CASSVEWSGRNLLF

clone size: NA
D gene: TRBD1
J gene: TRBJ1-2
V gene: TRBV28
CDR3 DNA: TGTGCCAGCAACTACAGGGGGGTCTACTATGGCTACACCTTC
CDR3 protein: CASNYRGVYYGYTF

clone size: NA
D gene: TRBD1
J gene: TRBJ1-5
V gene: TRBV18
CDR3 DNA: TGTGCCAGCTCACCATCGACAGGGGGCGGCCAGCCCCAGCATTTT
CDR3 protein: CASSPSTGGGQPQHF

clone size: NA
D gene: TRBD2
J gene: TRBJ2-3
V gene: TRBV5-1
CDR3 DNA: TGCGCCAGCAGCTTATCTAGCGGGAGGGGGAGTACGCAGTATTTT
CDR3 protein: CASSLSSGRGSTQYF

clone size: NA
D gene: TRBD1
J gene: TRBJ2-3
V gene: TRBV9
CDR3 DNA: TGTGCCAGCAGCAGACAGGGTGACTGGACAGATACGCAGTATTTT
CDR3 protein: CASSRQGDWTDTQYF

clone size: NA
D gene: TRBD1
J gene: TRBJ1-5
V gene: TRBV7-9
CDR3 DNA: TGTGCCAGCAGCCCGGGGACAGCCTGGGTCCAGCATTTT
CDR3 protein: CASSPGTAWVQHF

clone size: few
D gene: TRBD2
J gene: TRBJ2-5
V gene: TRBV9
CDR3 DNA: TGTGCCAGCAGCGCCGTAGGACGGGGGGGAGCGGGAAGAGAGACCCAGTACTTC
CDR3 protein: CASSAVGRGGAGRETQYF

clone size: few
D gene: NA
J gene: TRBJ1-1
V gene: TRBV4-1
CDR3 DNA: TGCGCCAGCAGCCCAATCGGACGGGGGTTAGACACTGAAGCTTTCTTT
CDR3 protein: CASSPIGRGLDTEAFF

clone size: NA
D gene: TRBD2
J gene: TRBJ2-3
V gene: TRBV15
CDR3 DNA: TGTGCCACCAGCAGGGGGGGGACTAGCGGAGGGGGCGGCACAGATACGCAGTATTTT
CDR3 protein: CATSRGGTSGGGGTDTQYF

clone size: NA
D gene: NA
J gene: TRBJ1-5
V gene: TRBV2
CDR3 DNA: TGTGCCAGCAGCGACTTAAGTTGGCAGCCCCAGCATTTT
CDR3 protein: CASSDLSWQPQHF

clone size: NA
D gene: NA
J gene: TRBJ2-1
V gene: TRBV7-2
CDR3 DNA: TGTGCCAGCAGCTTAGCTGCATCCGGCTACAATGAGCAGTTCTTC
CDR3 protein: CASSLAASGYNEQFF

clone size: once
D gene: TRBD1
J gene: TRBJ1-1
V gene: TRBV5-1
CDR3 DNA: TGCGCCAGCAGCTTGATAGGCCTGACAGGGGACGAAGCTTTCTTT
CDR3 protein: CASSLIGLTGDEAFF

clone size: NA
D gene: NA
J gene: TRBJ1-5
V gene: TRBV30
CDR3 DNA: TGTGCCTGGACCGATCAGCCCCAGCATTTT
CDR3 protein: CAWTDQPQHF

clone size: once
D gene: TRBD2
J gene: TRBJ2-7
V gene: TRBV6-6
CDR3 DNA: TGTGCCAGCAGTTACACTAGCGGGAACGACGAGCAGTACTTC
CDR3 protein: CASSYTSGNDEQYF

clone size: NA
D gene: NA
J gene: TRBJ2-1
V gene: TRBV7-8
CDR3 DNA: TGTGCCAGCAGCCGGTGGCGTGAACAGGGTAACGAGAAGTTCTTC
CDR3 protein: CASSRWREQGNEKFF

clone size: NA
D gene: NA
J gene: TRBJ2-2
V gene: TRBV5-4
CDR3 DNA: TGTGCCAGCAGCAGGGGGGGTAGCGGGAACACCGGGGAGCTGTTTTTT
CDR3 protein: CASSRGGSGNTGELFF

clone size: few
D gene: TRBD1
J gene: TRBJ2-7
V gene: TRBV7-2
CDR3 DNA: TGTGCCAGCAGCGCTCGACAGGGATCCTACGAGCAGTACTTC
CDR3 protein: CASSARQGSYEQYF

clone size: NA
D gene: TRBD2
J gene: TRBJ2-3
V gene: TRBV5-1
CDR3 DNA: TGCGCCAGCAGGGCTAGCGGGAGGGCAGCAGATACGCAGTATTTT
CDR3 protein: CASRASGRAADTQYF

clone size: few
D gene: TRBD2
J gene: TRBJ2-3
V gene: TRBV7-9
CDR3 DNA: TGTGCCAGCAGCTCCGGGACTAGTCTGACAGATACGCAGTATTTT
CDR3 protein: CASSSGTSLTDTQYF

clone size: NA
D gene: TRBD1
J gene: TRBJ2-7
V gene: TRBV27
CDR3 DNA: TGTGCCAGCAGTTGGACAGGGGCCGGCGAGCAGTACTTC
CDR3 protein: CASSWTGAGEQYF

clone size: NA
D gene: TRBD2
J gene: TRBJ2-5
V gene: TRBV5-1
CDR3 DNA: TGCGCCAGCAGCTTGGATGGGACTAGGGGTGTTCGGACCCAGTACTTC
CDR3 protein: CASSLDGTRGVRTQYF

clone size: NA
D gene: TRBD1
J gene: TRBJ2-3
V gene: TRBV5-4
CDR3 DNA: TGTGCCAGCAGGGAAGGACAGGGAGATACGCAGTATTTT
CDR3 protein: CASREGQGDTQYF

clone size: few
D gene: TRBD2
J gene: TRBJ2-5
V gene: TRBV7-2
CDR3 DNA: TGTGCCAGCAGCTTAGCAGATGGGGCGGGAGGAGAGACCCAGTACTTC
CDR3 protein: CASSLADGAGGETQYF

clone size: few
D gene: TRBD2
J gene: TRBJ2-7
V gene: TRBV19
CDR3 DNA: TGTGCCAGTAGTCTAGCGGGGAACTACGAGCAGTACTTC
CDR3 protein: CASSLAGNYEQYF

clone size: NA
D gene: NA
J gene: TRBJ2-1
V gene: TRBV6-1
CDR3 DNA: TGTGCCAGCAGTGAGAGGGTGGAATTAAACAATGAGCAGTTCTTC
CDR3 protein: CASSERVELNNEQFF

clone size: NA
D gene: TRBD2
J gene: TRBJ2-5
V gene: TRBV7-8
CDR3 DNA: TGTGCCAGCAGCAACCGACTAGCGGGAGGGGAGACCCAGTACTTC
CDR3 protein: CASSNRLAGGETQYF

clone size: NA
D gene: TRBD1
J gene: TRBJ1-5
V gene: TRBV19
CDR3 DNA: TGTGCCAGTAGAACCAATACAGGGGGCAGTCAGCCCCAGCATTTT
CDR3 protein: CASRTNTGGSQPQHF

clone size: NA
D gene: NA
J gene: TRBJ2-7
V gene: TRBV6-1
CDR3 DNA: TGTGCCAGCTCCTTCTACGAGCAGTACTTC
CDR3 protein: CASSFYEQYF

clone size: NA
D gene: NA
J gene: TRBJ1-1
V gene: TRBV9
CDR3 DNA: TGTGCCAGCAGCGTCCGCAGGAACACTGAAGCTTTCTTT
CDR3 protein: CASSVRRNTEAFF

clone size: NA
D gene: NA
J gene: TRBJ1-2
V gene: TRBV4-3
CDR3 DNA: TGCGCCAGCAGCCAAGGTCCAGGGGTCGGTGGCTACACCTTC
CDR3 protein: CASSQGPGVGGYTF

clone size: once
D gene: NA
J gene: TRBJ2-6
V gene: TRBV2
CDR3 DNA: TGTGCCAGCAGTTCCCCCAGCTCTGGGGCCAACGTCCTGACTTTC
CDR3 protein: CASSSPSSGANVLTF

clone size: NA
D gene: NA
J gene: TRBJ1-5
V gene: TRBV7-9
CDR3 DNA: TGTGCCAGCAGCGGAAGGGGGTGGGATCAGCCCCAGCATTTT
CDR3 protein: CASSGRGWDQPQHF

clone size: NA
D gene: NA
J gene: TRBJ2-7
V gene: TRBV5-8
CDR3 DNA: TGTGCCAGCAGCTTGGGGTCGGGATCCGAGCAGTACTTC
CDR3 protein: CASSLGSGSEQYF

clone size: NA
D gene: NA
J gene: TRBJ1-2
V gene: TRBV28
CDR3 DNA: TGTGCCAGCAGACCGGCAGGGGTCTACTATGGCTACACCTTC
CDR3 protein: CASRPAGVYYGYTF